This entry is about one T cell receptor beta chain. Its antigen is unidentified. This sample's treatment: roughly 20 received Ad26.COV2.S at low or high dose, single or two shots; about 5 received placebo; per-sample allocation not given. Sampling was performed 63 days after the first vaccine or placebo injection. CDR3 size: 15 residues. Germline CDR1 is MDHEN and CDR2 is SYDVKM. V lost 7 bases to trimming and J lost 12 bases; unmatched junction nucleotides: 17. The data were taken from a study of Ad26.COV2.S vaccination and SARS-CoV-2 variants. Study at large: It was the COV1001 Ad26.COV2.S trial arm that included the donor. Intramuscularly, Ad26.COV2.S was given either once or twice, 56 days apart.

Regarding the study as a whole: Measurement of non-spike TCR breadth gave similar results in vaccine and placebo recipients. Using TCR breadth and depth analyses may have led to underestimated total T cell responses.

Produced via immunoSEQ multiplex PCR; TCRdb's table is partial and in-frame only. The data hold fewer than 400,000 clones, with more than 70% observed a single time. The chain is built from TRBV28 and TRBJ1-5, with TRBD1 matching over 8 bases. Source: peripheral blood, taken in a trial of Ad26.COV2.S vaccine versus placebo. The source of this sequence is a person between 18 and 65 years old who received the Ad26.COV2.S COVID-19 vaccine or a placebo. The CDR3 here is CASNRMTGEIRGQHF. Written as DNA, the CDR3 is TGTGCCAGCAACCGGATGACAGGGGAAATCAGAGGCCAGCATTTT.